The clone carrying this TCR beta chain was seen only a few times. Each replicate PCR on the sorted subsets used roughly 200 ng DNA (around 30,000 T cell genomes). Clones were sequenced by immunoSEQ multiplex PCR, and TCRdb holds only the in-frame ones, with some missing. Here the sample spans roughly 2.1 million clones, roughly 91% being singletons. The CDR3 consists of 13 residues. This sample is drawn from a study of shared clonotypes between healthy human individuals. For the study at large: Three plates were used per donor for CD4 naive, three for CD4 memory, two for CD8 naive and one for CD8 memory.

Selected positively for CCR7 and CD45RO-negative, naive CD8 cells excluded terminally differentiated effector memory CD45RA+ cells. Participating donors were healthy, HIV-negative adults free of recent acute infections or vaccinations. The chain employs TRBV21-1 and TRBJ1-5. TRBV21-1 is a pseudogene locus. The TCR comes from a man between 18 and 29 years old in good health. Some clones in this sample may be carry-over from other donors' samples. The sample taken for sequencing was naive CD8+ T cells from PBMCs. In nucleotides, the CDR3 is TGTGCCAGCAGCAAAGCGAGCAATCAGCCCCAGCATTTT. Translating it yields CASSKASNQPQHF.